This paragraph reports one T cell receptor (beta chain). No antigen is known for it. The data were obtained in a study of cytomegalovirus exposure and HLA in healthy donors. Germline V gene sequence: CDR1 SQVTM, CDR2 ANQGSEA. This CDR3 comprises 12 residues. Researchers ran the PCR with 60 Vbeta and 13 Jbeta primers. Assay: immunoSEQ multiplex PCR; the TCRdb copy retains only in-frame clones and omits some. The sample contains more than 80,000 clones, roughly 79% of which appear only once. Study-level findings and limits: The investigators catalogued 150 to 200 TCR beta chains as cytomegalovirus-associated. A later analysis showed that HLA-associated TCR beta chains had undergone more clonal expansion than equally common others.

The origin of this receptor is a female donor in good health and CMV-seropositive. Sequencing input: PBMCs. This chain connects TRBV29-1 to TRBJ1-2, with D maybe TRBD1 (5 bases). In DNA form, the CDR3 reads TGCGGCCTTTCGGGGGGGGACTATGGCTACACCTTC. It encodes CGLSGGDYGYTF.